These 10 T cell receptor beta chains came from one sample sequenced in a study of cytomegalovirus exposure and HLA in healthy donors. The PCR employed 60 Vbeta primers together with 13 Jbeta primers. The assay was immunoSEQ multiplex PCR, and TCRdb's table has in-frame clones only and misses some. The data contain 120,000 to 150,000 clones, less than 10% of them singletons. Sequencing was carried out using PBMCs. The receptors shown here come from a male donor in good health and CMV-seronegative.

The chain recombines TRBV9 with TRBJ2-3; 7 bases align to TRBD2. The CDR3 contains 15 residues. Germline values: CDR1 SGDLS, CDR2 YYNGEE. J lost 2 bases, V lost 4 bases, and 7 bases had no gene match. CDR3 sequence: CASSSGRGPTDTQYF. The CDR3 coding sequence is TGTGCCAGCAGCTCAGGGAGGGGACCCACAGATACGCAGTATTTT.

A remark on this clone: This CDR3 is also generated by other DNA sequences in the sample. The CDR3 is CASSVGRSYEQYF. As DNA, the CDR3 is TGTGCCAGCAGCGTAGGGAGATCCTACGAGCAGTACTTC. The chain carries TRBV6-5 and TRBJ2-7, with D perhaps TRBD2 (5 bases). V was clipped by 6 bases and J by 1 base, with 10 bases between them. This CDR3 comprises 13 residues. In germline, CDR1 is MNHEY, CDR2 SVGAGI.

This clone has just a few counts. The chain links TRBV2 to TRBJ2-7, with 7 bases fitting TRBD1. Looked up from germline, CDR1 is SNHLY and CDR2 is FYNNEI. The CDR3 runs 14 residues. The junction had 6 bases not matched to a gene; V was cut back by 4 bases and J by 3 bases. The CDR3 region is CASSGTGTVYEQYF. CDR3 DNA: TGTGCCAGCAGTGGGACAGGAACCGTCTACGAGCAGTACTTC.

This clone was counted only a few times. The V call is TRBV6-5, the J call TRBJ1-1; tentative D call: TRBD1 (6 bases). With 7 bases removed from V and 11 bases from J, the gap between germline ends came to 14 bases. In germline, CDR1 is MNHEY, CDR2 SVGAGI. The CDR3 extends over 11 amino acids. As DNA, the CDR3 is TGTGCCAGCACAACGGGGGGGGCGGCTTTCTTT. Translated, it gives CASTTGGAAFF.

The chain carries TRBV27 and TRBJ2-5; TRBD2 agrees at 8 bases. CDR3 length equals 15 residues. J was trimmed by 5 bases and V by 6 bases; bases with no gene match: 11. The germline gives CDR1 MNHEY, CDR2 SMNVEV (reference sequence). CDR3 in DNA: TGTGCCAGCAGCATGGGGACTAGGGGGGGGGAGACCCAGTACTTC. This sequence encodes CASSMGTRGGETQYF.

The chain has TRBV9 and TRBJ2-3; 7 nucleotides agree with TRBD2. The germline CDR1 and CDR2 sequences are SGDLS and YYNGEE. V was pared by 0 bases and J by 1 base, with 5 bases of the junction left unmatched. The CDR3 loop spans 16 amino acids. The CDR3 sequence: CASSVVGAGGTDTQYF. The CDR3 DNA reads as TGTGCCAGCAGCGTAGTAGGGGCGGGAGGCACAGATACGCAGTATTTT.

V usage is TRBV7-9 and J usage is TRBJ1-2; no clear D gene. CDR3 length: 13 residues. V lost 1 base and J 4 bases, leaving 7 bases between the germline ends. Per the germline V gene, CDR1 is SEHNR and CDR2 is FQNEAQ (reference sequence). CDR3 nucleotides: TGTGCCAGCAGCTTAGTGGCAGTCTATGGCTACACCTTC. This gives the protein CASSLVAVYGYTF.

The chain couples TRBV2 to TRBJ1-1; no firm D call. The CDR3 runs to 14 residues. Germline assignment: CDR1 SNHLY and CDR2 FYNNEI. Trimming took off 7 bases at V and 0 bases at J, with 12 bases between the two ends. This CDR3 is CASIEKLMNTEAFF. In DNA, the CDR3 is TGTGCCAGCATAGAGAAATTAATGAACACTGAAGCTTTCTTT.

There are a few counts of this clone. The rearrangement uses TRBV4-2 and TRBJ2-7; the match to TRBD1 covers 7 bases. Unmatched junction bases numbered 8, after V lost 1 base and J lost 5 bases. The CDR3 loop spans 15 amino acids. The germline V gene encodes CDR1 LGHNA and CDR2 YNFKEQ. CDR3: CASSQAEGANHEQYF. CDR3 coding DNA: TGTGCCAGCAGCCAAGCCGAGGGGGCGAACCACGAGCAGTACTTC.

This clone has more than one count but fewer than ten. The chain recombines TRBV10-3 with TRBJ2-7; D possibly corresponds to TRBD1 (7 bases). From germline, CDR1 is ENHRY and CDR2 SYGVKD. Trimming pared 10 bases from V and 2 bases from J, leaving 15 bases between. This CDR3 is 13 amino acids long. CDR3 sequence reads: CATATGRTYEQYF. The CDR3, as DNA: TGTGCCACGGCGACAGGGAGGACCTACGAGCAGTACTTC.